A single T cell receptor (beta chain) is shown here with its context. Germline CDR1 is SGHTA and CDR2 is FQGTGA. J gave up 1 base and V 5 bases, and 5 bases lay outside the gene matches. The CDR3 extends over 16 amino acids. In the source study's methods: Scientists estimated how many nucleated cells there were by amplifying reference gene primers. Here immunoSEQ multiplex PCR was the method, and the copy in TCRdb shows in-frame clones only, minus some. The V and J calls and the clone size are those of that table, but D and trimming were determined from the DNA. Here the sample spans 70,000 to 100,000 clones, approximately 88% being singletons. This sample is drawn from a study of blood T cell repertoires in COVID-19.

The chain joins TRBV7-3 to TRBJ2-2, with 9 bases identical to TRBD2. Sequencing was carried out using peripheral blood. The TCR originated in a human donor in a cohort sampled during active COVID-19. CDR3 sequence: CASSLTSGWNTGELFF. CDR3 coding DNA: TGTGCCAGCAGCCTTACTAGCGGGTGGAACACCGGGGAGCTGTTTTTT.